This record looks at one TCR beta chain sequence and its context. The data belong to a study of blood T cell repertoires in COVID-19. The overall study: T cells, B-cell-depleted T cells, or PBMCs supplied cDNA or gDNA.

Clones were read by immunoSEQ multiplex PCR, and TCRdb kept only the in-frame ones, dropping some. The table lists 35,000 to 40,000 clones, around four fifths of them singletons. From germline, CDR1 is SEHNR and CDR2 FQNEAQ (reference sequence). The length of the CDR3 is 18 residues. V lost 2 bases and J lost 6, with 22 bases in between. Material for sequencing was peripheral blood. This sequence originates from a man aged 55-75 years with COVID-19, enrolled during active disease. The chain carries TRBV7-9 and TRBJ2-2; a weak D match, TRBD1 (6 bases). The CDR3 region has the DNA TGTGCCAGCAGCTTACTGGCAGGGGCGGCGTGGGATGCCGGGGAGCTGTTTTTT. As protein: CASSLLAGAAWDAGELFF.